Below are 11 T cell receptor beta chains sequenced from a single sample in a study of blood T cell repertoires in COVID-19. The assay was immunoSEQ multiplex PCR, and TCRdb's table has in-frame clones only and misses some. The table shows fewer than 500,000 clones, with 87% occurring only once. Input material: PBMCs or T cells enriched from blood (not recorded which). Source of these receptors: a woman aged 18-29 years with acute COVID-19.

The chain combines TRBV7-9 with TRBJ1-5; 8 bases are shared with TRBD1. CDR1 is SEHNR and CDR2 is FQNEAQ in the germline V gene (reference sequence). There are 15 residues in the CDR3. The V gene end was trimmed by 5 bases and the J gene end by 1 base; junction bases not matched to a gene: 4. CDR3: CASSPDRGSNQPQHF. CDR3 DNA: TGTGCCAGCAGCCCAGACAGGGGAAGCAATCAGCCCCAGCATTTT.

This clone was picked up a small number of times. The CDR3 DNA reads TGTGCCAGCAGCAAGGGACAGGGAACTGAAGCTTTCTTT. It yields the protein CASSKGQGTEAFF. J is TRBJ1-1 and V is TRBV6-2 or TRBV6-3; 9 bases line up with TRBD1. Per the germline V gene, CDR1 is MNHEY and CDR2 is SVGEGT. There are 13 residues in the CDR3. The ends lost 6 bases at V and 5 bases at J; junction bases unmatched: 4.

The CDR3 region has the DNA TGTGCCAGCAGCTCGCTTCCCGGTTCCTACGAGCAGTACTTC. Its protein is CASSSLPGSYEQYF. This rearrangement joins TRBV7-2 to TRBJ2-7; D is undetermined. The CDR3 runs 14 residues. V was shortened by 4 bases and J by 1 base, with 11 bases between the two germline ends. Germline lookup yields CDR1 SGHTA and CDR2 FQGNSA.

CDR3 region: CASKPGGGNTIYF. DNA for the CDR3: TGTGCCAGCAAACCAGGGGGAGGAAACACCATATATTTT. The rearrangement uses TRBV6-5 and TRBJ1-3; TRBD1 agrees at 7 bases. Trimming at V came to 7 bases and at J to 4 bases, leaving 4 bases not matched to a gene. The CDR3 runs 13 residues. Germline assignment: CDR1 MNHEY and CDR2 SVGAGI.

This chain connects TRBV28 to TRBJ2-7; no reliable D call. CDR3 size: 13 residues. CDR1 is MDHEN and CDR2 is SYDVKM in the germline V gene. V was clipped by 4 bases and J by 0 bases, with 7 bases between them. CDR3 residues: CASSSPPSYEQYF. The CDR3 DNA reads TGTGCCAGCAGTTCTCCCCCCTCCTACGAGCAGTACTTC. Complete variable domain (other parts from reference TRBV28 and TRBJ2-7): DVKVTQSSRYLVKRTGEKVFLECVQDMDHENMFWYRQDPGLGLRLIYFSYDVKMKEKGDIPEGYSVSREKKERFSLILESASTNQTSMYLCASSSPPSYEQYFGPGTRLTVT.

This clone was counted only a few times. The CDR3 nucleotides are TGTGCCAGCAGCCAACCACAGGCGAACTATGGCTACACCTTC. Protein product: CASSQPQANYGYTF. The gene calls are TRBV3-1 (or the pseudogene TRBV3-2) and TRBJ1-2; D perhaps matches TRBD1 (5 bases). This CDR3 has 14 residues. Germline V CDR1 and CDR2: LGHDT, YNNKEL (reference sequence). Trimming stripped 2 bases from V and 2 bases from J, with 9 bases between.

The gene calls are TRBV18 and TRBJ2-2, with a tentative D call TRBD2 (5 bases). The V and J ends lost 5 bases and 6 bases respectively, with 7 bases between them. The CDR3 consists of 12 residues. Germline values: CDR1 KGHSH, CDR2 LQKENI. DNA for the CDR3: TGTGCCAGCTCAAGTAGCGCCGGGGAGCTGTTTTTT. Residues: CASSSSAGELFF.

This sequence joins TRBV9 and TRBJ2-5; TRBD2 matches at 7 bases. The V and J ends lost 0 bases and 0 bases, in that order; junction bases with no gene match: 8. Per the germline V gene, CDR1 is SGDLS and CDR2 is YYNGEE. This CDR3 contains 17 residues. DNA for the CDR3: TGTGCCAGCAGCGTAGGCCCTAGCGGTCGCTACCAAGAGACCCAGTACTTC. This codes for CASSVGPSGRYQETQYF.

The genes are TRBV5-1 and TRBJ1-4; D unclear. CDR1 and CDR2 from the germline V gene are SGHRS and YFSETQ. The CDR3 is 15 amino acids. V lost 8 bases and J 0 bases, leaving 14 bases between the germline ends. The CDR3 nucleotides read TGCGCCAGTACGACGATGGGCACAACTAATGAAAAACTGTTTTTT. Translated: CASTTMGTTNEKLFF.

The chain carries TRBV10-3 and TRBJ2-6; 7 nucleotides agree with TRBD1. Looked up from germline, CDR1 is ENHRY and CDR2 is SYGVKD. CDR3 length: 15 amino acids. After removal of 5 bases from V and 1 base from J, the junction contained 2 bases not matched to a gene. CDR3 protein: CAISPGGSGANVLTF. The CDR3 DNA follows: TGTGCCATCAGTCCAGGGGGTTCTGGGGCCAACGTCCTGACTTTC.

V usage is TRBV5-1 and J usage is TRBJ2-3, with 7 bases aligning to TRBD2. Germline V gene lookup returns CDR1 SGHRS and CDR2 YFSETQ. Trimming removed 6 bases from V and 9 bases from J; junction bases left unmatched: 13. This CDR3 is built from 14 residues. CDR3 amino acids: CASTSLSASGTQYF. The CDR3 DNA sequence: TGCGCCAGCACCTCTTTAAGCGCTAGCGGAACGCAGTATTTT.